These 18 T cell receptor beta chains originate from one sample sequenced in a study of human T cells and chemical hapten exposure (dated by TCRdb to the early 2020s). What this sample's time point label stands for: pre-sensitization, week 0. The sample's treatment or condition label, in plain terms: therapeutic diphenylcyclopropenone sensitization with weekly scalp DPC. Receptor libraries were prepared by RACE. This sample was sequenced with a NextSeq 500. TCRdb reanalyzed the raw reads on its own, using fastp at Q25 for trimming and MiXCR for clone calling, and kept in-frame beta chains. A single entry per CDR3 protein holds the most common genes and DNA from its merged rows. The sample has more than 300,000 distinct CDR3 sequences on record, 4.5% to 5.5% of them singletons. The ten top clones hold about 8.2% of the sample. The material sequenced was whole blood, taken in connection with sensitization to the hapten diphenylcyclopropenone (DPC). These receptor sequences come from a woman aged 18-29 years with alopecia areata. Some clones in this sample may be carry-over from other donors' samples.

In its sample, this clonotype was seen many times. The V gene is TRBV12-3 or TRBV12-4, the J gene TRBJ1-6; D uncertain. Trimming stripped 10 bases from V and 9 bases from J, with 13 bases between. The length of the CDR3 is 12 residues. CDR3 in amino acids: CATSALGSPLHF. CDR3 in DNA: TGTGCCACCTCGGCTCTAGGTTCACCCCTCCACTTT.

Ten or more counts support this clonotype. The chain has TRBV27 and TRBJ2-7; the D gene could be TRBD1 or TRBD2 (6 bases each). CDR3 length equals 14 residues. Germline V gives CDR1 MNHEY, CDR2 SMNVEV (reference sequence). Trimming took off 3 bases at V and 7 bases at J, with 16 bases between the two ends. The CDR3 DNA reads TGTGCCAGCAGTTTTAACGGGGGCCATAAAGAGCAGTACTTC. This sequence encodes CASSFNGGHKEQYF.

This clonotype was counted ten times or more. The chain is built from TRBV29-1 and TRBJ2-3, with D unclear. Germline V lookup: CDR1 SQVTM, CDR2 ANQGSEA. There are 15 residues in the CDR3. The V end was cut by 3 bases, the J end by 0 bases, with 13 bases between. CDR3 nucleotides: TGCAGCGTTGAGTCAGGTTGGGATAGCACAGATACGCAGTATTTT. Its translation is CSVESGWDSTDTQYF.

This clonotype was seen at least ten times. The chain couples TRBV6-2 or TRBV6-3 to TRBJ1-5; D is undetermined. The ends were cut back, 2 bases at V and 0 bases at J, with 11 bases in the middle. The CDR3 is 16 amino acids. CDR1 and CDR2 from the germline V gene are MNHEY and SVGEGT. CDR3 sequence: CASSYGPIYSNQPQHF. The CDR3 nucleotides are TGTGCCAGCAGTTACGGGCCAATTTATAGCAATCAGCCCCAGCATTTT.

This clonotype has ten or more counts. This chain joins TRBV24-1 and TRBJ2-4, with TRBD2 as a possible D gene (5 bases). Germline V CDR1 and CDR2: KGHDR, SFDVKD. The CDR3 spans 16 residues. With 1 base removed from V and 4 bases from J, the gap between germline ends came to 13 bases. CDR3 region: CATSDLAGDLKNIQYF. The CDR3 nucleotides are TGTGCCACCAGTGATTTAGCCGGGGATCTGAAAAACATTCAGTACTTC.

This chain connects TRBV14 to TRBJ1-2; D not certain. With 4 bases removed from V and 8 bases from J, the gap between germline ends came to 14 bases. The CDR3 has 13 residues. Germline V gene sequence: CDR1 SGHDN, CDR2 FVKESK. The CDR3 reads CASSLLGREGYTF. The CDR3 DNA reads TGTGCCAGCAGCCTGTTAGGACGGGAAGGCTACACCTTC.

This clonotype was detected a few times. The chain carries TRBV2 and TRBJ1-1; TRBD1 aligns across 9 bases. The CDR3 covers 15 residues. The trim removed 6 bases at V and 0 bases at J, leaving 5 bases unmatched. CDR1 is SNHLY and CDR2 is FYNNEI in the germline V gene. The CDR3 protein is CASRARDRVNTEAFF. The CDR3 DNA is TGTGCCAGCAGAGCACGGGACAGGGTGAACACTGAAGCTTTCTTT.

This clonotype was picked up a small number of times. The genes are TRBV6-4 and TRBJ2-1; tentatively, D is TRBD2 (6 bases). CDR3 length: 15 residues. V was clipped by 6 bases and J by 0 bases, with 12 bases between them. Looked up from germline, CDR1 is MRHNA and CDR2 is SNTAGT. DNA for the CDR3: TGTGCCAGCAGCACTAGCCAGAGCTCCTACAATGAGCAGTTCTTC. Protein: CASSTSQSSYNEQFF.

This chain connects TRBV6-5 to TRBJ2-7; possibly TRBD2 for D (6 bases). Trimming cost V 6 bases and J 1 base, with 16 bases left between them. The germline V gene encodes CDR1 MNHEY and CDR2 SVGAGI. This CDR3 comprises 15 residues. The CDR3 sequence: CASSLVGGESYEQYF. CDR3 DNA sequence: TGTGCCAGCAGCCTTGTTGGAGGGGAATCCTACGAGCAGTACTTC.

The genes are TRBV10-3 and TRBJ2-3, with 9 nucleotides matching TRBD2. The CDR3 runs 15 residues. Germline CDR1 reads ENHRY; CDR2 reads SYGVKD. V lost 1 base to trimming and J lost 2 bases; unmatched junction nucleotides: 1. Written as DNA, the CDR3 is TGTGCCATCAGTGAGTTAGCGGGGGTCACAGATACGCAGTATTTT. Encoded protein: CAISELAGVTDTQYF.

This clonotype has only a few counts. The CDR3 sequence: CASSSDRVGSPLHF. The CDR3 region has the DNA TGCGCCAGCAGCTCGGACAGGGTCGGCTCACCCCTCCACTTT. V usage is TRBV5-1 and J usage is TRBJ1-6; 8 positions agree with TRBD1. Trimming cost V 3 bases and J 10 bases; bases outside gene matches: 6. This CDR3 has 14 amino acids. Germline loops: CDR1 SGHRS, CDR2 YFSETQ.

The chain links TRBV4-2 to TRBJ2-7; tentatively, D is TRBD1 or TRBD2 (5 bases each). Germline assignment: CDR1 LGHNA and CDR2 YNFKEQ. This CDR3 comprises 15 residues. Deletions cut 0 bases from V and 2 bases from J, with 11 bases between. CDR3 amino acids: CASSQDDGAAYEQYF. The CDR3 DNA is TGTGCCAGCAGCCAAGATGACGGGGCAGCCTACGAGCAGTACTTC.

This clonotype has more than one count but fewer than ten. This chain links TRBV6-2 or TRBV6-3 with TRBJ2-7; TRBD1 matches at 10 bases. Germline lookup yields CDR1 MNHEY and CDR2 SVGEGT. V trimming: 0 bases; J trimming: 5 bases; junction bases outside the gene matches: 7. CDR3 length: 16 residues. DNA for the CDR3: TGTGCCAGCAGTTACTCCCCGGGACAGGGGAAGGACGAGCAGTACTTC. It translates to CASSYSPGQGKDEQYF.

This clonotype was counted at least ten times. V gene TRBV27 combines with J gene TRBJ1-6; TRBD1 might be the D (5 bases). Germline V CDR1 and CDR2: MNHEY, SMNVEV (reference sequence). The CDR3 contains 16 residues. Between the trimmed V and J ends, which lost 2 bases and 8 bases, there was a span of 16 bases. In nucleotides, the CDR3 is TGTGCCAGCAGTTTAGCTATCGGGGGGATGGATTCACCCCTCCACTTT. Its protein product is CASSLAIGGMDSPLHF.

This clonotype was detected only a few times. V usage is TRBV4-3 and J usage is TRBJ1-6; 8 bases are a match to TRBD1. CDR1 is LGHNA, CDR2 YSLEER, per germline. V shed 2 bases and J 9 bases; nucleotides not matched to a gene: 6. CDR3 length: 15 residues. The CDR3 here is CASSQLQGASSPLHF. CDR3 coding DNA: TGCGCCAGCAGCCAACTTCAGGGGGCGAGTTCACCCCTCCACTTT.

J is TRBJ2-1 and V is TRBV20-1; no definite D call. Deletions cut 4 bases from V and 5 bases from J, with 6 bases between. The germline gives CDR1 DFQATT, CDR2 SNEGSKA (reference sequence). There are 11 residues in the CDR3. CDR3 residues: CSAKRNNEQFF. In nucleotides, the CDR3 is TGCAGTGCTAAAAGGAACAATGAGCAGTTCTTC.

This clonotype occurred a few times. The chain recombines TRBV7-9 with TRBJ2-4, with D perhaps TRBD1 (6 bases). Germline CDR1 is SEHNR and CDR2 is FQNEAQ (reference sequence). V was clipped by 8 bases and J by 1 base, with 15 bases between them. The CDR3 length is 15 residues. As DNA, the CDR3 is TGTGCCAGCCAGGACCATCAGGGGGCCAAAAACATTCAGTACTTC. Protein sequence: CASQDHQGAKNIQYF.

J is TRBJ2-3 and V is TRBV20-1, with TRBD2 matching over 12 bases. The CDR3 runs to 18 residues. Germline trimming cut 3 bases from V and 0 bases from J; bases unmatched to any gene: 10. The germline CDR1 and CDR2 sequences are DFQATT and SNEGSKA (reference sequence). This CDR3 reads CSASGLAGRTSSTDTQYF. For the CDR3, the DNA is TGCAGTGCTAGCGGACTAGCGGGGAGAACATCGAGCACAGATACGCAGTATTTT.